The clone carrying this T cell receptor beta chain was observed a handful of times. Sequencing was performed with immunoSEQ multiplex PCR; in TCRdb, only in-frame clones are kept and a portion is missing. The table includes 6,000 to 9,000 clones, roughly 28% detected once. The CDR3 extends over 12 amino acids. With 6 bases removed from V and 14 bases from J, the gap between germline ends came to 17 bases. CDR1 is SGHTA, CDR2 FQGTGA, per germline. The data belong to a study of graft-versus-host responses after intestinal transplantation. As for the study in general: Recipients had transplants, and these were multivisceral, liver-intestinal, or isolated intestinal.

Labeling with CFSE marked some 200,000 responder cells, which were plated with some 200,000 irradiated, violet-dye-labeled stimulator cells. The chain employs TRBV7-3 and TRBJ2-1, with D possibly being TRBD2 (6 bases). The clonotype originates from a human patient who was an organ donor for intestinal transplantation. The source material was alloreactive CD8+ T cells from a mixed lymphocyte reaction culture, sampled before transplantation. The subset: CFSE-low proliferating T cells sorted from roughly six-day pre-transplant mixed lymphocyte reaction (GvH or HvG direction). The CDR3 sequence is CASRPLEREEFF. As DNA, the CDR3 is TGTGCCAGCAGACCGTTAGAGAGGGAGGAGTTCTTC.